Listed below are T cell receptor beta chains from one sample, sequenced in a study of blood T cell repertoires in COVID-19. Repertoires were generated with immunoSEQ multiplex PCR, while TCRdb's copy carries only in-frame clones and drops some. The sample holds approximately 160,000 clones; approximately 81% are singletons and the top ten take roughly an eighth. Material: peripheral blood. All receptors come from a man younger than 30 with active or convalescent COVID-19. CDR3s include the opening cysteine and the closing phenylalanine or tryptophan. The D gene is left open where the match is weak. Clone size is stated in some rows and not others, as once, few, many or a class when expanded.

D | length | J | V | size | CDR3 | DNA
TRBD2 | 14 | TRBJ2-3 | TRBV28 | - | CASSPLAVTDTQYF | TGTGCCAGCAGTCCCCTAGCGGTCACAGATACGCAGTATTTT
- | 13 | TRBJ1-4 | TRBV6-5 | once | CASSRQWGEKLFF | TGTGCCAGCAGCCGACAGTGGGGTGAAAAACTGTTTTTT
- | 15 | TRBJ2-1 | TRBV5-1 | few | CASSLLGARYNEQFF | TGCGCCAGCAGCTTGCTAGGGGCTCGATACAATGAGCAGTTCTTC
TRBD1 | 15 | TRBJ2-7 | TRBV19 | - | CASRRTGTGVSEQYF | TGTGCCAGTAGACGAACCGGGACAGGGGTTTCCGAGCAGTACTTC
- | 15 | TRBJ1-1 | TRBV5-1 | - | CASSLDSVRGQEAFF | TGCGCCAGCAGCTTGGATTCCGTCAGGGGCCAGGAAGCTTTCTTT
- | 15 | TRBJ1-5 | TRBV20-1 | - | CSASRLAASNQPQHF | TGCAGTGCTAGTCGCTTGGCAGCGAGCAATCAGCCCCAGCATTTT
- | 13 | TRBJ1-2 | TRBV12-3/TRBV12-4 | once | CASSDSGRNGYTF | TGTGCCAGCAGCGACAGCGGGCGGAATGGCTACACCTTC
- | 14 | TRBJ1-5 | TRBV6-2/TRBV6-3 | - | CASSYLGADQPQHF | TGTGCCAGCAGTTACTTGGGGGCCGATCAGCCCCAGCATTTT
- | 16 | TRBJ2-7 | TRBV4-1 | - | CASSQETALGSYEQYF | TGCGCCAGCAGCCAAGAGACAGCTTTGGGCTCCTACGAGCAGTACTTC
- | 14 | TRBJ2-5 | TRBV18 | - | CASSPAGQQETQYF | TGTGCCAGCTCACCGGCGGGGCAGCAAGAGACCCAGTACTTC
TRBD2 | 17 | TRBJ2-1 | TRBV7-3 | - | CASSATSGRAQYNEQFF | TGTGCCAGCAGCGCGACTAGCGGGAGGGCCCAGTACAATGAGCAGTTCTTC
TRBD2 | 14 | TRBJ2-1 | TRBV6-5 | - | CASSLAGSYNEQFF | TGTGCCAGCAGCCTAGCGGGATCCTACAATGAGCAGTTCTTC
- | 17 | TRBJ1-2 | TRBV13 | - | CASSLGQGGPYLGGYTF | TGTGCCAGCAGCTTAGGACAGGGTGGCCCTTATCTAGGGGGCTACACCTTC
- | 9 | TRBJ2-7 | TRBV7-3 | - | CASTEEQYF | TGTGCCAGCACGGAGGAGCAGTACTTC
TRBD1 | 15 | TRBJ1-4 | TRBV6-5 | - | CASSHQTGGEEKLFF | TGTGCCAGCAGTCATCAGACAGGGGGCGAGGAAAAACTGTTTTTT